This T cell receptor (beta chain) was captured by sequencing in a study of cytomegalovirus exposure and HLA in healthy donors. Study results and limitations: The majority of TCR sequences were rare, yet some public TCRs appeared in many donors. Among the CMV-associated chains, a few were confirmed in vitro as specific for CMV antigens.

Data came from immunoSEQ multiplex PCR; TCRdb stores just in-frame clones and leaves some out. This sample carries about 360,000 clones, 86% of them seen once, and the ten largest clones take approximately 0.8%. A remark on this clone: Its antigen remains unidentified.

Trimming took 5 bases from V and 8 from J; bases not matched to a gene: 5. The CDR3 contains 14 residues. The germline CDR1 and CDR2 sequences are MDHEN and SYDVKM. Material for sequencing was PBMCs. The chain has TRBV28 and TRBJ1-4; 10 bases line up with TRBD1. This clonotype was sampled from a young woman in good health and CMV-seronegative. CDR3 region: CASSPGTGVEKLFF. Written as DNA, the CDR3 is TGTGCCAGCAGTCCCGGGACAGGGGTAGAAAAACTGTTTTTT.